These 27 T cell receptor beta chains came from one sample sequenced in a study of shared clonotypes between healthy human individuals. Generated by immunoSEQ multiplex PCR, the TCRdb table keeps only in-frame clones and is missing some. Of approximately 2,000,000 clones listed, under 95% were seen once; the top ten hold 0.3% to 0.4%. Sequenced input: naive CD4+ T cells from PBMCs. Described subset: CD45RA+ positively selected. Every receptor here comes from a man in his late teens or twenties in good health. Some clones in this sample may be carry-over from other donors' samples.

The chain joins TRBV28 to TRBJ2-7; weak D call: TRBD2 (6 bases). Germline loops: CDR1 MDHEN, CDR2 SYDVKM. The CDR3 contains 15 residues. The V and J ends lost 1 base and 3 bases respectively, with 13 bases between them. CDR3 in amino acids: CASSLSPSENYEQYF. The CDR3 region has the DNA TGTGCCAGCAGTTTATCTCCTAGCGAGAACTACGAGCAGTACTTC.

This clone appeared a single time. This chain's CDR3 is CASSRQGASANEKLFF. In nucleotides, the CDR3 is TGTGCCAGCTCACGGCAGGGGGCATCAGCTAATGAAAAACTGTTTTTT. This chain links TRBV18 with TRBJ1-4; TRBD1 agrees at 8 bases. Germline assignment: CDR1 KGHSH and CDR2 LQKENI. The CDR3 totals 16 residues. Trimming removed 4 bases from V and 3 bases from J; junction bases left unmatched: 7. Complete variable domain (other parts from reference TRBV18 and TRBJ1-4): NAGVMQNPRHLVRRRGQEARLRCSPMKGHSHVYWYRQLPEEGLKFMVYLQKENIIDESGMPKERFSAEFPKEGPSILRIQQVVRGDSAAYFCASSRQGASANEKLFFGSGTQLSVL.

The rearrangement uses TRBV7-2 and TRBJ2-4, with D possibly being TRBD2 (6 bases). Per germline, CDR1 SGHTA and CDR2 FQGNSA. This CDR3 spans 15 amino acids. Trimming left V 0 bases short and J 6 bases short, with 12 bases between. CDR3 region: CASSLAAGPANIQYF. The CDR3 bases are TGTGCCAGCAGCTTAGCGGCGGGACCTGCAAACATTCAGTACTTC.

The chain couples TRBV30 to TRBJ2-5, with 7 nucleotides matching TRBD2. The germline gives CDR1 GTSNPN, CDR2 SVGIG (reference sequence). The CDR3 contains 13 residues. V lost 3 bases and J lost 5; bases outside the gene matches: 6. The CDR3 DNA is TGTGCCTGGAGCATCTCCGGGGGGGAGACCCAGTACTTC. Its translation is CAWSISGGETQYF.

The V call is TRBV18, the J call TRBJ1-1; TRBD1 aligns across 8 bases. CDR1 is KGHSH, CDR2 LQKENI, per germline. The trim removed 3 bases at V and 1 base at J, leaving 7 bases unmatched. CDR3 length: 16 residues. Here the CDR3 reads CASSPSTGTGNTEAFF. As DNA, the CDR3 is TGTGCCAGCTCACCTTCCACCGGGACAGGGAACACTGAAGCTTTCTTT.

Notes on this clone: In the same sample, other DNA sequences code for this CDR3. The chain recombines TRBV2 with TRBJ2-7; D remains ambiguous. The germline CDR1 and CDR2 sequences are SNHLY and FYNNEI. The CDR3 has 12 residues. Trimming stripped 4 bases from V and 0 bases from J, with 4 bases between. The CDR3 DNA is TGTGCCAGCAGTGGGGTCTCCTACGAGCAGTACTTC. It is translated as CASSGVSYEQYF. Using reference TRBV2 and TRBJ2-7 for the parts outside the CDR3, the full variable domain is EPEVTQTPSHQVTQMGQEVILRCVPISNHLYFYWYRQILGQKVEFLVSFYNNEISEKSEIFDDQFSVERPDGSNFTLKIRSTKLEDSAMYFCASSGVSYEQYFGPGTRLTVT.

CDR3 in DNA: TGTGCCAGCAGCGGGGGGAGGGAGACCTACAATGAGCAGTTCTTC. Translated: CASSGGRETYNEQFF. This chain connects TRBV5-4 to TRBJ2-1; 7 bases agree with TRBD2. Per germline, CDR1 SGHNT and CDR2 YYREEE (reference sequence). V dropped 4 bases and J dropped 2; count of bases not matched to a gene: 6. The CDR3 has 15 residues.

The rearrangement links TRBV6-1 to TRBJ1-1; maybe TRBD1 (5 bases). The germline V gene encodes CDR1 MNHNS and CDR2 SASEGT. V gave up 8 bases and J gave up 4 bases, with 17 bases separating them. The CDR3 totals 14 residues. The DNA for the CDR3 is TGTGCCAGCGGCTCCCCCCGGGGGGGCACTGAAGCTTTCTTT. This sequence encodes CASGSPRGGTEAFF.

The chain couples TRBV15 to TRBJ1-2; 7 bases are shared with TRBD1. V shed 5 bases, J shed 8 bases, and the junction held 8 bases outside the gene matches. CDR1 and CDR2 (germline): LNHNV, YYDKDF (reference sequence). This CDR3 comprises 13 residues. The CDR3 nucleotides read TGTGCCACCAGCGTAAGACAGGGTCGAGGCTACACCTTC. As protein: CATSVRQGRGYTF.

For the CDR3, the DNA is TGCGCCAGCAGCTTGGTATCGACAGGGAGTGGCGGGGCCAACGTCCTGACTTTC. It yields the protein CASSLVSTGSGGANVLTF. The chain links TRBV5-1 to TRBJ2-6, with 7 bases lining up with TRBD1. CDR3 length: 18 amino acids. The germline gives CDR1 SGHRS, CDR2 YFSETQ. J lost 4 bases, V lost 0 bases, and 10 bases had no gene match.

The V gene is TRBV5-4, the J gene TRBJ1-1, with D possibly being TRBD1 (5 bases). V was shortened by 8 bases and J by 0 bases, with 17 bases between the two germline ends. The germline V gene has CDR1 SGHNT and CDR2 YYREEE (reference sequence). The CDR3 consists of 15 residues. The CDR3 reads CASTRDAKMNTEAFF. Written as DNA, the CDR3 is TGTGCCAGTACTCGGGACGCCAAAATGAACACTGAAGCTTTCTTT.

The chain carries TRBV30 and TRBJ2-1, with 8 bases that match TRBD2. Germline-derived CDR1 and CDR2 are GTSNPN and SVGIG (reference sequence). V lost 0 bases and J lost 9; bases outside the gene matches: 7. This CDR3 is 14 amino acids long. DNA for the CDR3: TGTGCCTGGAGTGTACTCGGGAGGGCCATTGAGCAGTTCTTC. Translated, it gives CAWSVLGRAIEQFF.

The chain recombines TRBV5-6 with TRBJ1-6; D perhaps matches TRBD1 (6 bases). CDR1 and CDR2 (germline): SGHDT, YYEEEE. The V end was cut by 1 base, the J end by 7 bases, with 12 bases between. The CDR3 sequence is 15 residues long. In nucleotides, the CDR3 is TGTGCCAGCAGCTTGAGGACAGTTGGCAATTCACCCCTCCACTTT. This translates into CASSLRTVGNSPLHF.

This chain uses TRBV18 with TRBJ2-5, with D unresolved. The CDR3 is made up of 13 amino acids. Germline values: CDR1 KGHSH, CDR2 LQKENI. The germline V and J ends were trimmed by 3 bases and 5 bases, with 10 bases remaining between them. The CDR3, as DNA: TGTGCCAGCTCACCCATTCGTGTGGAGACCCAGTACTTC. Its protein product is CASSPIRVETQYF.

This chain links TRBV11-2 with TRBJ1-1; D is uncertain. CDR3 length: 15 residues. The V end lost 3 bases, the J end lost 2 bases, and 13 bases lay between the germline ends. Germline values: CDR1 SGHAT, CDR2 FQNNGV. CDR3: CASSFSHGVNTEAFF. The DNA of the CDR3 is TGTGCCAGCAGCTTCTCACACGGGGTCAACACTGAAGCTTTCTTT.

Only a few counts were recorded for this clone. J is TRBJ1-5 and V is TRBV28; D unclear. The V end lost 5 bases, the J end lost 4 bases, and 6 bases lay between the germline ends. Germline CDR1 is MDHEN and CDR2 is SYDVKM. This CDR3 region has 12 residues. CDR3 amino acids: CASSGPNQPQHF. The CDR3 DNA is TGTGCCAGCAGTGGGCCGAATCAGCCCCAGCATTTT.

This chain joins TRBV5-1 and TRBJ2-7, with TRBD1 as a possible D gene (6 bases). Trimming shortened V by 4 bases and J by 3 bases, and 11 bases separated the two germline ends. CDR3 length: 13 residues. From germline, CDR1 is SGHRS and CDR2 YFSETQ. CDR3 DNA: TGCGCCAGCAGCGAACAGGGCATCTACGAGCAGTACTTC. Translated: CASSEQGIYEQYF.

This sequence joins TRBV5-5 and TRBJ2-3; maybe TRBD1 (5 bases). With 4 bases removed from V and 1 base from J, the gap between germline ends came to 13 bases. In germline, CDR1 is SGHKS, CDR2 YYEKEE (reference sequence). The CDR3 covers 15 residues. CDR3 loop: CASSRRQLRTDTQYF. CDR3 nucleotide sequence: TGTGCCAGCAGCCGTAGACAGCTTCGCACAGATACGCAGTATTTT.

In this sample, this clone turned up many times. The CDR3, as DNA: TGTGCCACCAGCAGACGGGGGACAGGCGAGACCCAGTACTTC. Its protein product is CATSRRGTGETQYF. The chain carries TRBV15 and TRBJ2-5, with TRBD1 matching 8 bases. Germline V lookup: CDR1 LNHNV, CDR2 YYDKDF (reference sequence). Unmatched junction bases numbered 4, after V lost 2 bases and J lost 5 bases. This CDR3 comprises 14 residues.

This chain connects TRBV28 to TRBJ1-4; D uncertain. Per the germline V gene, CDR1 is MDHEN and CDR2 is SYDVKM. This CDR3 region has 14 residues. The V and J ends lost 8 bases and 8 bases respectively, with 18 bases between them. CDR3 nucleotides: TGTGCCAGCGGTGGTCCGCCCCCGGGGGAAAAACTGTTTTTT. Amino acid sequence: CASGGPPPGEKLFF.

This clone appeared a single time. This sequence joins TRBV7-2 and TRBJ2-7; no definite D call. The V end was cut by 6 bases, the J end by 6 bases, with 24 bases between. Per germline, CDR1 SGHTA and CDR2 FQGNSA. The CDR3 consists of 16 residues. Here the CDR3 DNA reads TGTGCCAGCAGGTCACTGCCGTCGCTCACAAGCCTCGAGCAGTACTTC. It codes for CASRSLPSLTSLEQYF. Drawing the rest from reference TRBV7-2 and TRBJ2-7, the complete variable domain is GAGVSQSPSNKVTEKGKDVELRCDPISGHTALYWYRQSLGQGLEFLIYFQGNSAPDKSGLPSDRFSAERTGGSVSTLTIQRTQQEDSAVYLCASRSLPSLTSLEQYFGPGTRLTVT.

CDR3 nucleotides: TGTGCCAGCAGCTCGCATTCGGGGGCAGCTTTCTTT. Encoded protein: CASSSHSGAAFF. The V gene is TRBV7-9, the J gene TRBJ1-1, with D tentatively TRBD1 (6 bases). The CDR3 sequence is 12 residues long. CDR1 SEHNR and CDR2 FQNEAQ come from the germline V gene (reference sequence). V was trimmed by 4 bases and J by 10 bases, leaving 13 bases between them.

This rearrangement joins TRBV11-3 to TRBJ2-5; TRBD1 might be the D (5 bases). Trimming cost V 3 bases and J 4 bases, with 15 bases left between them. Germline values: CDR1 SGHNT, CDR2 YENEEA. The CDR3 is made up of 15 amino acids. The CDR3 loop reads CASSFGAGQPETQYF. CDR3 sequence (DNA): TGTGCCAGCAGCTTTGGGGCCGGCCAACCAGAGACCCAGTACTTC.

The chain couples TRBV21-1 to TRBJ2-7; the table names TRBD1, a call not compared with the DNA. TRBV21-1 is assigned pseudogene status. This CDR3 region has 15 residues. The DNA for the CDR3 is TGTGCCAGCAGCAAAGGACAGGCAAGCTCCTACGAGCAGTACTTC. It is translated as CASSKGQASSYEQYF.

V is TRBV9 and J is TRBJ1-3; D unclear. V dropped 4 bases and J dropped 0 bases, with 14 bases sitting between them. The CDR3 is made up of 16 amino acids. The germline CDR1 and CDR2 sequences are SGDLS and YYNGEE. The CDR3 region has the DNA TGTGCCAGCAGCCCCGCCCGGACGACCTCTGGAAACACCATATATTTT. It encodes CASSPARTTSGNTIYF.

The rearrangement uses TRBV9 and TRBJ2-5, with a weak D call TRBD1 (6 bases). This CDR3 contains 14 residues. The V gene's germline CDR1 is SGDLS and CDR2 YYNGEE. Trimming stripped 4 bases from V and 5 bases from J, with 15 bases between. DNA of the CDR3: TGTGCCAGCAGCCTGTCACAGGGCAAGGAGACCCAGTACTTC. Translation gives CASSLSQGKETQYF.

Points on this clone: Additional DNA sequences in this sample encode the identical CDR3. V and J are TRBV11-2 and TRBJ2-5, with 9 bases aligning to TRBD2. The CDR3 consists of 16 residues. The germline CDR1 and CDR2 sequences are SGHAT and FQNNGV. With V trimmed by 1 base and J by 4 bases, 7 bases remained unmatched. The CDR3 is CASSLGLAGVPETQYF. CDR3 coding DNA: TGTGCCAGCAGCTTAGGGTTAGCGGGAGTCCCAGAGACCCAGTACTTC.